The 3 T cell receptor beta chains below come from one sample, sequenced in a study of blood T cell repertoires in COVID-19. The method was immunoSEQ multiplex PCR; TCRdb's version includes in-frame clones alone and lacks a portion of them. The repertoire includes 250,000 to 300,000 clones, 81% of them detected once, and 2.5% to 3% sits in the top ten. Sequenced: peripheral blood. The receptors shown here come from a woman aged 55-69 years with active or convalescent COVID-19.

This chain joins TRBV5-1 and TRBJ1-6; 9 nucleotides align to TRBD1. The CDR3 sequence is 16 residues long. Germline lookup yields CDR1 SGHRS and CDR2 YFSETQ. The V and J ends lost 3 bases and 4 bases, in that order; junction bases with no gene match: 5. The CDR3 loop is CASSWGQGHYNSPLHF. The CDR3 nucleotides read TGCGCCAGCAGCTGGGGACAGGGCCATTATAATTCACCCCTCCACTTT.

The chain employs TRBV7-9 and TRBJ2-5; D unresolved. Germline V lookup: CDR1 SEHNR, CDR2 FQNEAQ (reference sequence). Trimming pared 2 bases from V and 5 bases from J, leaving 3 bases between. The CDR3 sequence is 11 residues long. The CDR3 sequence is CASSLLETQYF. The DNA for the CDR3 is TGTGCCAGCAGCTTACTGGAGACCCAGTACTTC.

This chain links TRBV5-1 with TRBJ1-1; D unclear. In germline, CDR1 is SGHRS, CDR2 YFSETQ. The CDR3 is 15 amino acids. V lost 0 bases and J 0 bases, leaving 9 bases between the germline ends. CDR3 bases: TGCGCCAGCAGCTTGGAAGGACTAATGAACACTGAAGCTTTCTTT. Protein: CASSLEGLMNTEAFF.